One T cell receptor (beta chain) is described in this entry. The record originates from a study of blood T cell repertoires in COVID-19. The CDR3 consists of 12 residues. Trimming removed 4 bases from V and 4 bases from J, with 7 bases in between. CDR1 and CDR2 from the germline V gene are MGHDK and SYGVNS. In the authors' workflow: Amplified reference gene primers provided the basis for estimating nucleated cell counts. The table came from immunoSEQ multiplex PCR; TCRdb's copy has only in-frame clones and leaves some out. V, J and clone size are those of that table, while D and trimming were read from the DNA. The table lists 140,000 to 150,000 clones, around 78% of them singletons.

The rearrangement links TRBV25-1 to TRBJ1-2, with D unresolved. This TCR was sampled from a woman aged 55-70 years with acute or convalescent COVID-19. Source material: peripheral blood. Here the CDR3 reads CASSAGIYGYTF. The CDR3 DNA is TGTGCCAGCAGTGCTGGCATCTATGGCTACACCTTC.